The 19 T cell receptor beta chains below were found in one sample sequenced in a study of Graves' ophthalmopathy and Graves' hyperthyroidism. RNA transcripts served as template for amplifying TCR beta CDR3 sequences. RT-PCR in the first round used HTBI primers; a second-round multiplex PCR followed. A single record per CDR3 protein comes from TCRdb applying MiXCR to the multiplex PCR reads. This table holds about 740,000 distinct CDR3 sequences, 40% found once. The sample was peripheral blood. All receptors come from an adult man with Graves' ophthalmopathy.

This clonotype appeared a single time. V usage is TRBV2 and J usage is TRBJ2-5; D might be TRBD1 (6 bases). Germline V lookup: CDR1 SNHLY, CDR2 FYNNEI. This CDR3 is built from 15 residues. Trimming took 5 bases from V and 0 from J, leaving 13 bases between them. In nucleotides, the CDR3 is TGTGCCAGCAGTTCGCAGGGGACGTACCAAGAGACCCAGTACTTC. Its translation is CASSSQGTYQETQYF.

In regard to this clonotype: The junction differs from germline at one of its ends, possibly a read error. The chain is built from TRBV9 and TRBJ1-2, with D possibly TRBD1 on 6 matching bases. The germline V gene encodes CDR1 SGDLS and CDR2 YYNGEE. This CDR3 region has 13 residues. As DNA, the CDR3 is TGTGTCAGCAGCGTAGGGGGGAACTATGGCTACACCTTC. Translating it yields CVSSVGGNYGYTF. The whole variable domain, filled in from reference TRBV9 and TRBJ1-2, reads DSGVTQTPKHLITATGQRVTLRCSPRSGDLSVYWYQQSLDQGLQFLIQYYNGEERAKGNILERFSAQQFPDLHSELNLSSLELGDSALYFCVSSVGGNYGYTFGSGTRLTVV.

Comments on this clonotype: Sequence at one end of the junction differs from germline and may be a read error. In nucleotides, the CDR3 is TGCGCCAGCAGCTACCAGGCAGGAGCGAACTATGGCTACACCTTC. Protein sequence: CASSYQAGANYGYTF. This chain uses TRBV7-9 with TRBJ1-2; D gene unclear. Per the germline V gene, CDR1 is SEHNR and CDR2 is FQNEAQ (reference sequence). CDR3 size: 15 residues.

At least ten counts were recorded for this clonotype. CDR3 region: CASSQTQGQETQYF. The CDR3 DNA follows: TGTGCCAGCAGCCAAACCCAGGGCCAAGAGACCCAGTACTTC. V is TRBV7-9 and J is TRBJ2-5; tentative D call: TRBD1 (5 bases). This CDR3 has 14 amino acids. Trimming cost V 5 bases and J 1 base, with 11 bases left between them. The germline V gene encodes CDR1 SEHNR and CDR2 FQNEAQ (reference sequence).

In this sample, this clonotype turned up a few times. J is TRBJ2-5 and V is TRBV19; D gene ambiguous. CDR1 is LNHDA and CDR2 is SQIVND in the germline V gene (reference sequence). The V end was cut by 5 bases, the J end by 4 bases, with 17 bases between. The CDR3 runs to 15 residues. The CDR3 loop reads CASSLTKSKGETQYF. The CDR3 DNA sequence: TGTGCCAGTAGTCTCACCAAGTCCAAGGGAGAGACCCAGTACTTC.

This chain joins TRBV11-2 and TRBJ2-7, with D possibly TRBD1 on 6 matching bases. Deletions cut 0 bases from V and 3 bases from J, with 9 bases between. Germline lookup yields CDR1 SGHAT and CDR2 FQNNGV. The CDR3 has 14 amino acids. CDR3 nucleotide sequence: TGTGCCAGCAGCTTAGACGGGACAAACTACGAGCAGTACTTC. Translating it yields CASSLDGTNYEQYF.

V usage is TRBV7-9 and J usage is TRBJ2-2; no clear D. Germline-derived CDR1 and CDR2 are SEHNR and FQNEAQ (reference sequence). This CDR3 comprises 14 residues. V was trimmed by 6 bases and J by 7 bases, leaving 15 bases between them. The CDR3: CASSQDLTGGELFF. The CDR3 DNA follows: TGTGCCAGCAGTCAGGACCTGACGGGCGGGGAGCTGTTTTTT. The complete variable domain, with remaining parts taken from reference TRBV7-9 and TRBJ2-2, reads DTGVSQNPRHKITKRGQNVTFRCDPISEHNRLYWYRQTLGQGPEFLTYFQNEAQLEKSRLLSDRFSAERPKGSFSTLEIQRTEQGDSAMYLCASSQDLTGGELFFGEGSRLTVL.

This clonotype has a single count. A single base separates this from a much larger clone, so it may be a read error. V usage is TRBV9 and J usage is TRBJ1-1; no clear D. The CDR3 runs to 16 residues. Trimming shortened V by 0 bases and J by 5 bases, and 17 bases separated the two germline ends. Per the germline V gene, CDR1 is SGDLS and CDR2 is YYNGEE. The CDR3 region is CASSVGGKEWRTEAFF. The CDR3 nucleotides read TGTGCCAGCAGCGTAGGCGGGAAGGAATGGCGAACTGAAGCTTTCTTT. Looking up the rest from reference TRBV9 and TRBJ1-1 gives the full variable domain: DSGVTQTPKHLITATGQRVTLRCSPRSGDLSVYWYQQSLDQGLQFLIQYYNGEERAKGNILERFSAQQFPDLHSELNLSSLELGDSALYFCASSVGGKEWRTEAFFGQGTRLTVV.

The genes are TRBV7-6 and TRBJ1-5; weak D call: TRBD1 (6 bases). Germline V gene data show CDR1 as SGHVS and CDR2 as FNYEAQ. The CDR3 totals 16 residues. V was pared by 3 bases and J by 4 bases, with 16 bases between. The CDR3 loop reads CASSFLQGRVNQPQHF. In DNA form, the CDR3 reads TGTGCCAGCAGCTTCCTCCAGGGGCGGGTGAATCAGCCCCAGCATTTT.

This clonotype was picked up many times. The rearrangement links TRBV7-9 to TRBJ2-5, with D tentatively TRBD1 (6 bases). Germline V gives CDR1 SEHNR, CDR2 FQNEAQ (reference sequence). There are 14 residues in the CDR3. V was trimmed by 1 base and J by 3 bases, leaving 9 bases between them. The CDR3 DNA reads TGTGCCAGCAGCTTAGGTGGACAGAAAGAGACCCAGTACTTC. Amino acid sequence: CASSLGGQKETQYF.

This clonotype has only a few counts. The chain links TRBV2 to TRBJ2-7, with D perhaps matching TRBD1 (6 bases). V shed 5 bases and J shed 2 bases, with 13 bases lying between them. CDR1 is SNHLY and CDR2 is FYNNEI in the germline V gene. The CDR3 is 14 residues long. CDR3 in amino acids: CASSKYRDPYEQYF. The CDR3 DNA sequence: TGTGCCAGCAGTAAATACAGGGACCCCTACGAGCAGTACTTC.

As to this clonotype: One junction end does not reproduce the germline sequence, and a read error may be involved. The rearrangement links TRBV10-3 to TRBJ1-2, with a possible D match to TRBD1 (5 bases). There are 13 residues in the CDR3. In germline, CDR1 is ENHRY, CDR2 SYGVKD. The CDR3 loop reads CASSYSARAGYTF. CDR3 DNA sequence: TGTGCCAGCAGTTACTCGGCCAGGGCAGGCTACACCTTC.

The chain has TRBV7-2 and TRBJ1-3; 9 bases fit TRBD1. Trimming at V came to 5 bases and at J to 4 bases, leaving 6 bases not matched to a gene. Germline V gives CDR1 SGHTA, CDR2 FQGNSA. CDR3 length equals 15 residues. In nucleotides, the CDR3 is TGTGCCAGCAGCCCACAGGGGGCTGCAGGAAACACCATATATTTT. Its translation is CASSPQGAAGNTIYF.

This clonotype has a count of ten or more. This chain connects TRBV10-3 to TRBJ1-5, with D perhaps matching TRBD1 (5 bases). Trimming pared 3 bases from V and 0 bases from J, leaving 12 bases between. Germline-derived CDR1 and CDR2 are ENHRY and SYGVKD. The CDR3 runs 16 residues. CDR3 loop: CAISDPDSYSNQPQHF. DNA of the CDR3: TGTGCCATCAGTGACCCCGACAGTTATAGCAATCAGCCCCAGCATTTT.

This clonotype was counted many times. The CDR3 DNA reads TGCGCCAGCAAATACACCGTGAACACTGAAGCTTTCTTT. Its translation is CASKYTVNTEAFF. The chain carries TRBV10-2 and TRBJ1-1, with no clear D. V was clipped by 7 bases and J by 0 bases, with 9 bases between them. Looked up from germline, CDR1 is WSHSY and CDR2 is SAAADI. This CDR3 contains 13 residues.

The chain carries TRBV7-2 and TRBJ2-7, with D possibly matching TRBD1 (5 bases). There are 14 residues in the CDR3. The germline gives CDR1 SGHTA, CDR2 FQGNSA. Trimming left V 5 bases short and J 7 bases short, with 18 bases between. CDR3 in amino acids: CASSPPQGLGEQYF. CDR3 in DNA: TGTGCCAGCAGCCCCCCCCAGGGCCTTGGGGAGCAGTACTTC. The full variable domain, in which reference TRBV7-2 and TRBJ2-7 provide the parts outside the CDR3, is GAGVSQSPSNKVTEKGKDVELRCDPISGHTALYWYRQSLGQGLEFLIYFQGNSAPDKSGLPSDRFSAERTGGSVSTLTIQRTQQEDSAVYLCASSPPQGLGEQYFGPGTRLTVT.

The rearrangement joins TRBV4-3 to TRBJ2-5, with D perhaps assigned TRBD1 or TRBD2 (5 bases each). Trimming pared 0 bases from V and 2 bases from J, leaving 13 bases between. The CDR3 extends over 16 amino acids. The V gene's germline CDR1 is LGHNA and CDR2 YSLEER. The CDR3 DNA is TGCGCCAGCAGCCAAGAATGGGACCTGGAGCAAGAGACCCAGTACTTC. It encodes CASSQEWDLEQETQYF.

As for this clonotype: A read error may produce the germline difference seen at one junction end. The chain combines TRBV7-3 with TRBJ2-7; no reliable D call. This CDR3 has 13 residues. Germline lookup yields CDR1 SGHTA and CDR2 FQGTGA. The CDR3 reads CTSSLTGFGEQYF. The CDR3 DNA is TGTACCAGCAGCTTAACGGGCTTTGGCGAGCAGTACTTC.

This clonotype was detected ten times or more. V is TRBV5-5 and J is TRBJ2-5; the match to TRBD1 covers 8 bases. CDR1 is SGHKS, CDR2 YYEKEE, per germline (reference sequence). The CDR3 runs 14 residues. Unmatched junction bases numbered 4, after V lost 3 bases and J lost 3 bases. CDR3 nucleotide sequence: TGTGCCAGCAGCTACTCGGACAGGGAAGAGACCCAGTACTTC. It translates to CASSYSDREETQYF.